This T cell receptor (beta chain) was identified during a study of T cell responses to AZD1222 COVID-19 vaccine. Study-wide results and limits: Unmutated variant regions are reportedly the target of nearly half of TCRs that are spike-specific. Scientists sampled the repertoires only once the peak T cell response had passed. There were mostly white British donors and more females than males, and clonal diversity was possibly underestimated.

Libraries were prepared by immunoSEQ multiplex PCR; TCRdb keeps only in-frame clonotypes and omits some of them. This table holds about 120,000 clones, 80% to 90% found once. Concerning this clone itself: Its antigen remains unidentified.

CDR1 and CDR2 from the germline V gene are MNHEY and SVGEGT. V shed 5 bases and J shed 3 bases, with 8 bases lying between them. The CDR3 loop spans 12 amino acids. This material consisted of peripheral blood, taken on day 0 of AZD1222 vaccination. This clonotype originated in an adult in good health. This chain links TRBV6-2 or TRBV6-3 with TRBJ2-7, with a weak D call TRBD1 (5 bases). In DNA form, the CDR3 reads TGTGCCAGCAGTAAGGGGAACTACGAGCAGTACTTC. The encoded protein is CASSKGNYEQYF.